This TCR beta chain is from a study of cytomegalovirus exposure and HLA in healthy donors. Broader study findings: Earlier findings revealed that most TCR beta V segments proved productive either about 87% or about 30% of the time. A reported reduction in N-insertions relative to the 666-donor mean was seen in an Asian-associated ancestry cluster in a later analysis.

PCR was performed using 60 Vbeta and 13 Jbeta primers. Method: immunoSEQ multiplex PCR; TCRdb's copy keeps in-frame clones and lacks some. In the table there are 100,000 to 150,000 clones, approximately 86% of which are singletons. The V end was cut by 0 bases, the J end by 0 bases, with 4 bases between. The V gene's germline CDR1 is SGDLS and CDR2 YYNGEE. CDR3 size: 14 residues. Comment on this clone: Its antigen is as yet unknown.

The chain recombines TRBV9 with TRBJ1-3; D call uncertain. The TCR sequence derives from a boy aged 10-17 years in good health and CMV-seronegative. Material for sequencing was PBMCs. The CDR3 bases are TGTGCCAGCAGCGTAGAGAGCTCTGGAAACACCATATATTTT. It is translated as CASSVESSGNTIYF. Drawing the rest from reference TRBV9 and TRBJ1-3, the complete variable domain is DSGVTQTPKHLITATGQRVTLRCSPRSGDLSVYWYQQSLDQGLQFLIQYYNGEERAKGNILERFSAQQFPDLHSELNLSSLELGDSALYFCASSVESSGNTIYFGEGSWLTVV.